The TCR beta chain described here comes from a study of response to subunit inactivated influenza vaccine. This clonotype was seen more than once but under ten times. Its antigen remains unidentified. Whole-study results and caveats: Authors suggested each seasonal influenza vaccination recruits few new T cells.

TCRdb re-called the RT-PCR reads with MiXCR, one entry per CDR3 protein. Among about 830,000 distinct CDR3 sequences listed, about 18% were seen once. The V end was cut by 2 bases, the J end by 1 base, with 8 bases between. In germline, CDR1 is MNHNS, CDR2 SASEGT. The CDR3 is 14 amino acids. The J gene is TRBJ1-1, the V gene TRBV6-1; D is perhaps TRBD1 (6 bases). This sample comprised PBMCs from blood, obtained 5 to 6 days after vaccination. This clonotype was sampled from a man aged 45-65 years who received an inactivated influenza vaccine. CDR3 DNA: TGTGCCAGCAGTGAATTGACAGGGAACACTGAAGCTTTCTTT. Its translation is CASSELTGNTEAFF.